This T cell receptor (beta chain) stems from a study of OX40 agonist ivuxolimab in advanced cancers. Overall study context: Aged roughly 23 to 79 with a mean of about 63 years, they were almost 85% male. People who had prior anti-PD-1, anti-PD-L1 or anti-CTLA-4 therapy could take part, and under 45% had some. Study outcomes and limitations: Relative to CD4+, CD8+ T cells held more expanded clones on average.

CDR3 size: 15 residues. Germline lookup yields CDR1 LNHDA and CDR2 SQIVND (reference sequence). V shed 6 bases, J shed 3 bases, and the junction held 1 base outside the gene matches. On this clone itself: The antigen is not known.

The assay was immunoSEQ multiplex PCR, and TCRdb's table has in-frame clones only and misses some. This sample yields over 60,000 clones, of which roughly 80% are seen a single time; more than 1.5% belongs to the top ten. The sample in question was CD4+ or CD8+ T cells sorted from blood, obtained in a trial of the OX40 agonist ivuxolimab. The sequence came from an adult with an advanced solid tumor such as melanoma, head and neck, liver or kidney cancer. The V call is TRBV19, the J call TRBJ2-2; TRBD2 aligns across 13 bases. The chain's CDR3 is CASRTSGRDTGELFF. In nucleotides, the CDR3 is TGTGCCAGTAGAACTAGCGGGAGGGACACCGGGGAGCTGTTTTTT. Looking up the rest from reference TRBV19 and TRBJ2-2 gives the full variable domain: DGGITQSPKYLFRKEGQNVTLSCEQNLNHDAMYWYRQDPGQGLRLIYYSQIVNDFQKGDIAEGYSVSREKKESFPLTVTSAQKNPTAFYLCASRTSGRDTGELFFGEGSRLTVL.